The source of this T cell receptor beta chain is a study of CXCR3-negative and CXCR3-positive naive CD8 T cells. Study-wide findings and caveats: Memory, not naive, CXCR3-negative and CXCR3-positive cells differed in TRBV-TRBJ usage. TCR strength was inferred from TRB CDR3 properties, while surface CD5 was comparable between naive subsets. Naive CXCR3-positive cells had TRB CDR3s more hydrophobic than those of CXCR3-negative naive cells.

About this clonotype itself: Antigen unknown.

Carrying UMI labels, the TRB cDNA libraries were prepared through 5' RACE. Reprocessing the 5' RACE reads, TCRdb reports a single entry for every CDR3 protein and omits DNA. In total, the table holds 150,000 or so distinct CDR3 sequences. Looked up from germline, CDR1 is GTSNPN and CDR2 is SVGIG (reference sequence). This CDR3 region has 12 residues. This chain joins TRBV30 and TRBJ1-1. The sequenced sample consisted of naive CXCR3+ CD8+ T cells from blood. Specified subset: CD45RO-CCR7+CD27+CD95- naive CD8+ T cells expressing CXCR3 (TNR3+). The receptor was derived from a human donor in good health. Some clones in this sample may be carry-over from other donors' samples. The CDR3 region is CAWRLQGPEAFF.